Only a few counts were recorded for the clone carrying this T cell receptor (beta chain). One entry per CDR3 protein, called by TCRdb with MiXCR from the RT-PCR reads. This table has roughly 230,000 distinct CDR3 sequences, roughly 14% appearing once. This specimen comes from a study of patients and donors after allogeneic stem cell transplantation. The CDR3 has 13 residues. V lost 6 bases to trimming and J lost 8 bases, with 16 bases between them. The receptor was isolated from a human donor who was either an allogeneic HSCT recipient or a stem cell or donor lymphocyte infusion donor (not recorded which). It is not recorded whose cells these are; they may come from a transplant donor. The sequenced sample consisted of blood, either unsorted or a sorted T cell fraction (not recorded which). V is TRBV12-3 or TRBV12-4 and J is TRBJ1-2, with D maybe TRBD1 (6 bases). The DNA of the CDR3 is TGTGCCAGCAGCCTGGGGGCTGTGGGAGGCTACACCTTC. Translation: CASSLGAVGGYTF.